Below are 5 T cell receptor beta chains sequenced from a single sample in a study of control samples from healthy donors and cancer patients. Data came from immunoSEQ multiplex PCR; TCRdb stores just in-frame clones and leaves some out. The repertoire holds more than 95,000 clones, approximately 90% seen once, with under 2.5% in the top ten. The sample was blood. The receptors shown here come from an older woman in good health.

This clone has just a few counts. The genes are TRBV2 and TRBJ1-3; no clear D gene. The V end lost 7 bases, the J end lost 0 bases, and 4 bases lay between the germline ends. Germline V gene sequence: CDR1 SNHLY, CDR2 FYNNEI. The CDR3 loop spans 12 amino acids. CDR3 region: CASTASGNTIYF. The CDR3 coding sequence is TGTGCCAGCACAGCCTCTGGAAACACCATATATTTT.

DNA of the CDR3: TGCGCCAGCAGCCAAGATCCGCCCCTAAGCGGGGCCTACAATGAGCAGTTCTTC. Protein product: CASSQDPPLSGAYNEQFF. The chain couples TRBV4-1 to TRBJ2-1; 7 bases are shared with TRBD2. CDR1 is MGHRA, CDR2 YSYEKL, per germline. The ends lost 0 bases at V and 2 bases at J; junction bases unmatched: 10. CDR3 length equals 18 residues.

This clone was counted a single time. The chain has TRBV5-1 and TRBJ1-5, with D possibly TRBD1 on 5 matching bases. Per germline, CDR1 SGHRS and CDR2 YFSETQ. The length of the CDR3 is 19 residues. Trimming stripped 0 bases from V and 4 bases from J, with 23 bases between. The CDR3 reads CASSLGRPGLGSSNQPQHF. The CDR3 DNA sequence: TGCGCCAGCAGCTTGGGAAGACCGGGACTAGGGTCTTCAAATCAGCCCCAGCATTTT.

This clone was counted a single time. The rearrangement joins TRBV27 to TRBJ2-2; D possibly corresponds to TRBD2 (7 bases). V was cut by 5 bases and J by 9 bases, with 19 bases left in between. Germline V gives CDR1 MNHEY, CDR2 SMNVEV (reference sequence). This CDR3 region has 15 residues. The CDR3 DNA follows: TGTGCCAGCAGTCCGGGGGGCCGTTCTCCCCGGGAGCTGTTTTTT. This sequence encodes CASSPGGRSPRELFF.

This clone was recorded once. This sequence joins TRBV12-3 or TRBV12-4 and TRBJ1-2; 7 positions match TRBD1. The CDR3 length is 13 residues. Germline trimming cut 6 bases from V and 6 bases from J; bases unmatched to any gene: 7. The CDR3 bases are TGTGCCAGCAGACTACAGGGGAGGCATGGCTACACCTTC. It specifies CASRLQGRHGYTF.